This T cell receptor beta chain came from a study of blood T cells in healthy people across ages (dated by TCRdb to between 2014 and 2017). General notes on the study: In model experiments, template switching captured about one uniquely barcoded TCR beta cDNA molecule for every two T cells. Age-related changes in TCR beta repertoire diversity were measured in the study by deep sequencing normalized with unique cDNA molecular identifiers. The donors were split into four age groups: young (average about 15 years), middle-aged (around 37), aged (more than 60) and long-lived (roughly 77). For two donors (one aged 18 to 29 and one aged 80 or older), the study analyzed two additional independent replicas of 1 million unique cDNA reads from the same blood draw. Donors of different ages were randomly distributed across sequencing lanes to avoid experimental bias.

This clonotype was counted a few times. The target of this receptor is not known. The input lacks base qualities; no much larger clone sits a single base away. What the research found in general, with its limitations: The percentage of naive T cells measured by flow cytometry correlated strongly with observed TCR beta diversity. Compared with the aged group, more naive CD4+ T cells, fewer expanded clones and increased TCR diversity were shown by the long-lived group, suggesting age selection. Conclusive comparison of naive and antigen-experienced compartments was prevented by the profiling of bulk unsorted PBMCs. As age increased, observed TCR beta diversity per million T cells dropped in a roughly linear way, and a significant reduction was already evident by age about 40. Estimates of total diversity from one million sequenced T cells were regarded as lower bounds and underestimates. Because donor CMV infection status was unknown, age-related changes in expanded clonotypes were potentially confounded.

Measured from the cysteine to the phenylalanine, the CDR3 is 18 residues long. The retained sequence is limited to the CDR3, 54 bases, with the frame set at the first base. Sequences SGHRS (CDR1) and YFSETQ (CDR2) are obtained from the germline V gene. The V and J ends are trimmed by 3 bases and 5 bases, leaving 25 bases between them. Libraries were made using 5' RACE. A second PCR of roughly 7 to 11 cycles was performed with a sample-barcoded 5' primer and a J-beta primer mix. Each TCR beta cDNA molecule received a unique molecular identifier from a template-switch 5' adaptor carrying 12 random nucleotides. Each sample yielded at least 3 million CDR3-containing paired-end reads. All of the RNA was converted into first-strand cDNA using the Mint cDNA synthesis kit, with a TRBC-specific oligonucleotide serving as the primer. All cDNA was treated with uracil-DNA glycosylase and then went through a first 18-cycle PCR with the universal primers M1SS and BC2_uni_R. The paper's data handling went like this. For normalization, 1 million high-quality reads, each with a distinct molecular identifier, were randomly selected from each sample. Reads sharing molecular identifiers were discarded rather than binned into consensus sequences. CDR3 identification, clonotype clustering and error correction used MiTCR with a Q25 quality threshold and the strictest error-elimination algorithm. Lower-bound total TCR beta diversity was estimated with a nonparametric unseen species model using Euler transformation. The public reads were quality trimmed at Q25 with fastp and then assembled into clones with MiXCR by TCRdb, keeping productive beta chains. Rows with one shared CDR3 protein collapse into an entry with the most common genes and DNA. The V and J calls here are based on TCRdb, not the publication. The sample table records 1,800,000 or so distinct CDR3 sequences; about two fifths of these occur just once. The top ten constitute roughly 24% of the sample.

The 39 donors, aged about 6 to 100 years, were systemically healthy Caucasian individuals from Russia. Each donor gave about 10 milliliters of peripheral blood, drawn into EDTA-treated Vacutainer tubes. PBMCs were isolated by Ficoll-Paque density-gradient centrifugation, with at least 7 million obtained per sample. Total RNA was extracted from PBMCs with Trizol reagent, with at least 6 micrograms obtained per sample. The percentages of naive CD45RAhigh/CD27high T cells were determined by flow cytometry on a PBMC aliquot from every donor. This TCR derives from a human donor in good health. Material for sequencing was blood. This sequence uses TRBV5-1 and TRBJ2-3; the D gene is perhaps TRBD2, on 6 matching bases. Here is the DNA: TGCGCCAGCAGCTCTCTCACCGGGGGAGTAATCCCCTTAGATACGCAGTATTTT. Translated, this is CASSSLTGGVIPLDTQYF.